This TCR beta chain was captured by sequencing in a study of T-cell memory formation after mild COVID-19. General observations from the study: Researchers report contracting CD4+ clones mostly in CM and EM, with CD8+ clones in EMRA.

TCRdb analysed the 5' RACE reads with MiXCR anew, one entry per CDR3 protein. This sample carries around 320,000 distinct CDR3 sequences, around 15% of them seen once, and the ten largest clones take 21%. Germline V gene lookup returns CDR1 MNHEY and CDR2 SVGEGT. CDR3 length: 14 amino acids. Between the trimmed V and J ends, which lost 6 bases and 4 bases, there was a span of 15 bases. Only a few counts were recorded for this clonotype. Its specificity is unknown. This chain links TRBV6-2 or TRBV6-3 with TRBJ1-1; D gene uncertain. This TCR derives from a man between 18 and 29 years old who had mild COVID-19 (a few samples of this study predate the infection). Cell type and time point are not known. The sample taken for sequencing was PBMCs or a T cell subset sorted from them (not recorded which). The CDR3 nucleotides are TGTGCCAGCAGGACCTCAGGAGGGAGCACTGAAGCTTTCTTT. Amino acids: CASRTSGGSTEAFF.